Below, 14 T cell receptor beta chains from the same sample are listed, as sequenced in a study of blood T cell repertoires in COVID-19. The repertoire was sequenced with immunoSEQ multiplex PCR; TCRdb's copy has only in-frame clones and lacks some. There are some 20,000 clones in the sample; more than 80% occur only once, and around 4% lies in the top ten. The sample consisted of peripheral blood. These receptors were taken from a human donor in a cohort sampled during active COVID-19.

This chain connects TRBV7-2 to TRBJ2-5, with 12 bases matching TRBD2. Germline values: CDR1 SGHTA, CDR2 FQGNSA. With V trimmed by 4 bases and J by 2 bases, 2 bases remained unmatched. There are 15 residues in the CDR3. Here the CDR3 DNA reads TGTGCCAGCAGCTGGACTAGCGGGGCACAAGAGACCCAGTACTTC. This translates into CASSWTSGAQETQYF.

This clone was observed a few times. The chain has TRBV19 and TRBJ2-1; 11 bases align to TRBD2. The V and J ends lost 3 bases and 13 bases, in that order; junction bases with no gene match: 14. Germline values: CDR1 LNHDA, CDR2 SQIVND (reference sequence). The CDR3 totals 16 residues. CDR3: CASSIGQSLAGGPQFF. CDR3 sequence (DNA): TGTGCCAGTAGTATTGGGCAAAGTTTAGCGGGAGGGCCTCAGTTCTTC.

This chain joins TRBV7-2 and TRBJ1-1; 10 bases are shared with TRBD1. The CDR3 is made up of 13 amino acids. Germline V lookup: CDR1 SGHTA, CDR2 FQGNSA. With 4 bases clipped from V and 5 bases from J, the junction kept 1 base outside the gene matches. CDR3 loop: CASSSGQGTEAFF. Written as DNA, the CDR3 is TGTGCCAGCAGCTCGGGACAGGGGACTGAAGCTTTCTTT. Supplemented by reference TRBV7-2 and TRBJ1-1, the full variable domain reads GAGVSQSPSNKVTEKGKDVELRCDPISGHTALYWYRQSLGQGLEFLIYFQGNSAPDKSGLPSDRFSAERTGGSVSTLTIQRTQQEDSAVYLCASSSGQGTEAFFGQGTRLTVV.

The chain employs TRBV18 and TRBJ2-5; D call uncertain. Germline assignment: CDR1 KGHSH and CDR2 LQKENI. The CDR3 runs 15 residues. Trimming shortened V by 2 bases and J by 5 bases, and 15 bases separated the two germline ends. Written as DNA, the CDR3 is TGTGCCAGCTCACCAAGCCAGGTCCGTTCGGAGACCCAGTACTTC. Its translation is CASSPSQVRSETQYF.

About this clone: The same CDR3 can be traced to other DNA sequences in this sample. V and J are TRBV24-1 and TRBJ2-3; a weak D match, TRBD1 (6 bases). This CDR3 is 15 amino acids long. Germline CDR1 and CDR2: KGHDR and SFDVKD. The V and J ends lost 5 bases and 0 bases respectively, with 11 bases between them. This CDR3 is CATSVRGISTDTQYF. In nucleotides, the CDR3 is TGTGCCACCAGTGTAAGGGGGATAAGCACAGATACGCAGTATTTT.

In its sample, this clone was seen a few times. This chain uses TRBV6-2 or TRBV6-3 with TRBJ2-7; 9 bases are shared with TRBD1. This CDR3 region has 15 residues. CDR1 is MNHEY, CDR2 SVGEGT, per germline. V lost 2 bases and J lost 6; bases outside the gene matches: 8. CDR3 protein: CASSYGGTGRPEQYF. For the CDR3, the DNA is TGTGCCAGCAGTTACGGGGGGACAGGGAGGCCCGAGCAGTACTTC.

The DNA of the CDR3 is TGCAGCGTTGAGGGACAGGGGGCGGTAGGCTACACCTTC. It codes for CSVEGQGAVGYTF. This chain links TRBV29-1 with TRBJ1-2, with 12 nucleotides matching TRBD1. The CDR3 has 13 amino acids. Germline V gives CDR1 SQVTM, CDR2 ANQGSEA. The V and J ends lost 3 bases and 8 bases, in that order; junction bases with no gene match: 4.

This clone was found once. The chain has TRBV29-1 and TRBJ1-2; 8 nucleotides match TRBD1. The CDR3 extends over 11 amino acids. CDR1 is SQVTM, CDR2 ANQGSEA, per germline. In DNA, the CDR3 is TGCAGAAGTGACAGGGGAGGTGGCTACACCTTC. Translation gives CRSDRGGGYTF.

V is TRBV12-5 and J is TRBJ2-3; 7 positions agree with TRBD2. V lost 1 base, J lost 4 bases, and 5 bases stayed unmatched. CDR1 and CDR2 from the germline V gene are LGHNT and FRNRAP. There are 15 residues in the CDR3. The CDR3 DNA reads TGTGCTAGTGGTTTGGGCGGGAGCCTCCCAGATACGCAGTATTTT. Encoded protein: CASGLGGSLPDTQYF.

The chain links TRBV11-2 to TRBJ1-1, with TRBD1 matching 10 bases. Germline V lookup: CDR1 SGHAT, CDR2 FQNNGV. The length of the CDR3 is 13 residues. Germline trimming cut 5 bases from V and 11 bases from J; bases unmatched to any gene: 8. CDR3: CASSPDRGRVAFF. In DNA form, the CDR3 reads TGTGCCAGCAGCCCGGACAGGGGGAGGGTGGCTTTCTTT. The full variable domain, in which reference TRBV11-2 and TRBJ1-1 provide the parts outside the CDR3, is EAGVAQSPRYKIIEKRQSVAFWCNPISGHATLYWYQQILGQGPKLLIQFQNNGVVDDSQLPKDRFSAERLKGVDSTLKIQPAKLEDSAVYLCASSPDRGRVAFFGQGTRLTVV.

V gene TRBV10-2 combines with J gene TRBJ1-2, with D possibly matching TRBD1 (6 bases). From germline, CDR1 is WSHSY and CDR2 SAAADI. V lost 9 bases, J lost 6 bases, and 20 bases lay in between. This CDR3 has 14 residues. CDR3 sequence reads: CASLPSGTFNGYTF. The CDR3 DNA reads as TGCGCCAGTTTGCCATCCGGGACATTTAATGGCTACACCTTC.

This chain links TRBV28 with TRBJ2-1; possible D gene TRBD2, 5 bases. The CDR3 loop spans 12 amino acids. V lost 6 bases, J lost 9 bases, and 12 bases lay in between. CDR1 is MDHEN and CDR2 is SYDVKM in the germline V gene. CDR3 protein: CASSPGIGEQFF. CDR3 sequence (DNA): TGTGCCAGCAGCCCCGGGATTGGTGAGCAGTTCTTC.

This clone came up once. The rearrangement links TRBV2 to TRBJ2-7, with D maybe TRBD2 (6 bases). V was clipped by 7 bases and J by 2 bases, with 15 bases between them. Germline loops: CDR1 SNHLY, CDR2 FYNNEI. The CDR3 totals 14 residues. CDR3 coding DNA: TGTGCCAGCACCGTGGAGGGGTTGGCCTACGAGCAGTACTTC. Its protein is CASTVEGLAYEQYF. The full variable domain, in which reference TRBV2 and TRBJ2-7 provide the parts outside the CDR3, is EPEVTQTPSHQVTQMGQEVILRCVPISNHLYFYWYRQILGQKVEFLVSFYNNEISEKSEIFDDQFSVERPDGSNFTLKIRSTKLEDSAMYFCASTVEGLAYEQYFGPGTRLTVT.

This chain joins TRBV7-2 and TRBJ1-6; 7 bases line up with TRBD1. CDR3 length equals 15 residues. V lost 1 base and J lost 6; bases outside the gene matches: 3. Germline V gene lookup returns CDR1 SGHTA and CDR2 FQGNSA. The CDR3 coding sequence is TGTGCCAGCAGCTTAGGGGGACAGAGTAATTCACCCCTCCACTTT. It yields the protein CASSLGGQSNSPLHF.